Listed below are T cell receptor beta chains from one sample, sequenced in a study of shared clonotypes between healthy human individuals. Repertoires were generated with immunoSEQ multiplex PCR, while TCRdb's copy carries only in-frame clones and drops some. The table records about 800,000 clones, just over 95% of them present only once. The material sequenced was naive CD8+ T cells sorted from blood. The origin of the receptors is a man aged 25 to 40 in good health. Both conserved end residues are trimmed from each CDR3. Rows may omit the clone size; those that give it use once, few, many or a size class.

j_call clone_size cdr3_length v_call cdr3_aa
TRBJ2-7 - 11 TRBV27 ATRRGISYEQY
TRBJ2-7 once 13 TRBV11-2 ASSRHQGSAYEQY
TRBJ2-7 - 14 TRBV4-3 ASSQDRVDRPYEQY
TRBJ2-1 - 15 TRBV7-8 ASSLGLAGGSYNEQF
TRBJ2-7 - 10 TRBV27 ASRSLLGEQY
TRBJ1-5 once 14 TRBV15 ATSRVGGARNQPQH
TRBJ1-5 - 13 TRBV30 AWSLGQGLLQPQH
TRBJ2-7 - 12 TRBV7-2 ASSLSGHGPEQY
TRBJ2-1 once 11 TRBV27 ASSQYWVNEQF
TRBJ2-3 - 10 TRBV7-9 ASSLPLNTQY
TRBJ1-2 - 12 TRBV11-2 ASSLGGAGYGYT
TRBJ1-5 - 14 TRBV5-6 ASSYSGTGDYQPQH
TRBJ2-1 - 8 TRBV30 AWGWNEQF
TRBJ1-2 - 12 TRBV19 ASSRDRANYGYT
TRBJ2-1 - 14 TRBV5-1 ASSSKLAAIYNEQF
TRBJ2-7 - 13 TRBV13 ASSDSVVGGYEQY
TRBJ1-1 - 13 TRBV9 ASSPSQDRDTEAF
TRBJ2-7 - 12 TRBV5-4 ASTVDREDYEQY
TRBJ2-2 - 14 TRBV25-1 ASSGLGHENTGELF
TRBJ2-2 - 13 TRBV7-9 ASSLGVSMTGELF
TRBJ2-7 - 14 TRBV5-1 ASSLGFGSSSYEQY
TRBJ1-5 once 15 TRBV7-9 ASSKQGGGVSNQPQH
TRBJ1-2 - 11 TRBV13 ASSPREAGGYT
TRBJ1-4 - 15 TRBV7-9 ASSPVTGIATNEKLF
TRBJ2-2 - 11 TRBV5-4 ASSLLAGGELF
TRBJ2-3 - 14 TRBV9 ASSVDTGFGTDTQY
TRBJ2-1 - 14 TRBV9 ASSVEERGFYNEQF
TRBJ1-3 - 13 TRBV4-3 ASSHDRISGNTIY
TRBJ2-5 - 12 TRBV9 ASSVPGLGETQY